The 24 T cell receptor beta chains below all came from one sample that was sequenced in a study of radiotherapy plus CTLA-4 blockade in lung cancer. The assay was immunoSEQ multiplex PCR, and TCRdb's table has in-frame clones only and misses some. The sample lists tens of thousands of clones, less than 80% occurring once. The starting material was peripheral blood, obtained from a patient treated with radiotherapy plus ipilimumab. The receptors derive from a human donor with non-small cell lung cancer who had a complete response to radiotherapy plus ipilimumab.

This clone is a singleton in its sample. This chain connects TRBV7-2 to TRBJ2-7; TRBD2 matches at 7 bases. The CDR3 length is 15 residues. Per germline, CDR1 SGHTA and CDR2 FQGNSA. With V trimmed by 5 bases and J by 5 bases, 12 bases remained unmatched. CDR3 loop: CASSITGTKSHEQYF. CDR3 sequence (DNA): TGTGCCAGCAGCATCACCGGGACTAAAAGCCACGAGCAGTACTTC.

In its sample, this clone was seen a few times. V gene TRBV5-4 combines with J gene TRBJ1-2, with 8 bases that match TRBD1. V shed 4 bases, J shed 4 bases, and the junction held 9 bases outside the gene matches. The CDR3 is 15 residues long. Germline CDR1 is SGHNT and CDR2 is YYREEE (reference sequence). The CDR3, as DNA: TGTGCCAGCAGCCAGGACAGGGAAGGCGCCTATGGCTACACCTTC. It codes for CASSQDREGAYGYTF. Combining the CDR3 with reference TRBV5-4 and TRBJ1-2 gives the whole variable domain ETGVTQSPTHLIKTRGQQVTLRCSSQSGHNTVSWYQQALGQGPQFIFQYYREEENGRGNFPPRFSGLQFPNYSSELNVNALELDDSALYLCASSQDREGAYGYTFGSGTRLTVV.

This clone was seen more than once but under ten times. This rearrangement joins TRBV10-3 to TRBJ1-1, with D tentatively TRBD1 (5 bases). Germline loops: CDR1 ENHRY, CDR2 SYGVKD. V was trimmed by 2 bases and J by 0 bases, leaving 7 bases between them. The CDR3 totals 14 residues. CDR3 protein: CAISEDRMNTEAFF. The CDR3 bases are TGTGCCATCAGTGAGGACAGAATGAACACTGAAGCTTTCTTT.

The V call is TRBV18, the J call TRBJ1-1; the D gene is possibly TRBD1 (5 bases). This CDR3 has 15 residues. Trimming stripped 4 bases from V and 4 bases from J, with 16 bases between. CDR1 and CDR2 from the germline V gene are KGHSH and LQKENI. The CDR3 DNA reads as TGTGCCAGCTCACTCCGGGCAGGGCAAAGCACTGAAGCTTTCTTT. It translates to CASSLRAGQSTEAFF.

V is TRBV7-8 and J is TRBJ1-3; 7 nucleotides line up with TRBD1. The CDR3 spans 14 residues. V was pared by 5 bases and J by 4 bases, with 5 bases of the junction left unmatched. The germline V gene encodes CDR1 SGHVS and CDR2 FQNEAQ. This CDR3 is CASSRGTEGNTIYF. The DNA for the CDR3 is TGTGCCAGCAGCCGTGGGACAGAGGGAAACACCATATATTTT.

This clone has only a few counts. The chain joins TRBV6-5 to TRBJ1-2; 11 nucleotides agree with TRBD1. CDR3 length equals 14 residues. Germline V gene sequence: CDR1 MNHEY, CDR2 SVGAGI. With V trimmed by 6 bases and J by 8 bases, 8 bases remained unmatched. The CDR3 bases are TGTGCCAGCAGGGACGCCGGGACAGGGGGAGGCTACACCTTC. Its translation: CASRDAGTGGGYTF.

There are a few counts of this clone. The V call is TRBV7-9, the J call TRBJ2-7, with 10 positions matching TRBD1. Germline V lookup: CDR1 SEHNR, CDR2 FQNEAQ (reference sequence). V shed 5 bases and J 4 bases; nucleotides not matched to a gene: 14. The CDR3 loop spans 17 amino acids. In DNA, the CDR3 is TGTGCCAGCAGCCCCAGGTTGGACAGGGGGAATCATTACGAGCAGTACTTC. Translated, it gives CASSPRLDRGNHYEQYF.

V gene TRBV5-1 combines with J gene TRBJ1-1; 7 bases map to TRBD1. The ends lost 7 bases at V and 12 bases at J; junction bases unmatched: 6. The CDR3 is 10 residues long. Germline loops: CDR1 SGHRS, CDR2 YFSETQ. CDR3 DNA sequence: TGCGCCAGCGGCGACAGGGTTCCTTTCTTT. Amino acid sequence: CASGDRVPFF.

This chain joins TRBV29-1 and TRBJ2-1, with D perhaps matching TRBD1 (5 bases). Germline CDR1 reads SQVTM; CDR2 reads ANQGSEA. V lost 4 bases and J 2 bases, leaving 15 bases between the germline ends. This CDR3 is 15 amino acids long. CDR3 in DNA: TGCAGCGTTGGGGGCGAGAGAGGCACCTACAATGAGCAGTTCTTC. Protein: CSVGGERGTYNEQFF.

Worth noting for this clone: This CDR3 is also generated by other DNA sequences in the sample. J is TRBJ1-2 and V is TRBV4-1, with 7 bases lining up with TRBD1. After removal of 1 base from V and 7 bases from J, the junction contained 3 bases not matched to a gene. CDR1 and CDR2 (germline): MGHRA, YSYEKL. The CDR3 length is 13 residues. Here the CDR3 reads CASSQGAGGGYTF. The CDR3 coding sequence is TGCGCCAGCAGCCAAGGGGCAGGGGGTGGCTACACCTTC.

The chain carries TRBV9 and TRBJ2-5; possible D gene TRBD2, 5 bases. There are 13 residues in the CDR3. Germline lookup yields CDR1 SGDLS and CDR2 YYNGEE. The V gene lost 0 bases and the J gene lost 5 bases, with 8 bases spanning the gap. The CDR3 DNA reads TGTGCCAGCAGCGTAGGGCAGCGGGAGACCCAGTACTTC. It encodes CASSVGQRETQYF.

The CDR3 DNA reads TGTGCCAGCAGCGTAGTCTCAGTAATACCCACAGATACGCAGTATTTT. Translating it yields CASSVVSVIPTDTQYF. This chain uses TRBV9 with TRBJ2-3; D not resolved. Germline loops: CDR1 SGDLS, CDR2 YYNGEE. This CDR3 has 16 residues. Deletions cut 0 bases from V and 2 bases from J, with 13 bases between.

J is TRBJ1-2 and V is TRBV7-8; D perhaps matches TRBD1 (5 bases). The germline V gene encodes CDR1 SGHVS and CDR2 FQNEAQ. V lost 5 bases to trimming and J lost 2 bases, with 9 bases between them. This CDR3 has 13 residues. The CDR3 coding sequence is TGTGCCAGCAGCCAAGACAGAAACTATGGCTACACCTTC. Translating gives CASSQDRNYGYTF. The variable domain in full, completed from reference TRBV7-8 and TRBJ1-2, reads GAGVSQSPRYKVAKRGQDVALRCDPISGHVSLFWYQQALGQGPEFLTYFQNEAQLDKSGLPSDRFFAERPEGSVSTLKIQRTQQEDSAVYLCASSQDRNYGYTFGSGTRLTVV.

The V call is TRBV23-1, the J call TRBJ2-2; 9 bases agree with TRBD1. TRBV23-1 carries the ORF label, with uncertain function. The CDR3 runs to 17 residues. V shed 5 bases and J 4 bases; nucleotides not matched to a gene: 11. Written as DNA, the CDR3 is TGCGCCAGCAGTTCACCTAAGGGACAGGGAAGCACCGGGGAGCTGTTTTTT. Its translation: CASSSPKGQGSTGELFF.

The chain is built from TRBV5-1 and TRBJ1-5; 7 positions match TRBD1. V lost 3 bases to trimming and J lost 5 bases; unmatched junction nucleotides: 8. The CDR3 is 15 residues long. Germline CDR1 reads SGHRS; CDR2 reads YFSETQ. CDR3 region: CASSSEGARDQPQHF. The CDR3 bases are TGCGCCAGCAGCTCAGAGGGGGCGAGGGATCAGCCCCAGCATTTT.

This rearrangement joins TRBV19 to TRBJ1-2; D gene unclear. CDR1 and CDR2 from the germline V gene are LNHDA and SQIVND (reference sequence). The CDR3 totals 16 residues. V shed 0 bases and J shed 0 bases, with 11 bases lying between them. The CDR3 nucleotides read TGTGCCAGTAGTATAGAGAACTTTGGAGCTAACTATGGCTACACCTTC. It yields the protein CASSIENFGANYGYTF.

The chain's CDR3 is CSVEREAKNIQYF. CDR3 bases: TGCAGCGTTGAACGGGAAGCCAAAAACATTCAGTACTTC. V is TRBV29-1 and J is TRBJ2-4; TRBD2 might be the D (5 bases). Trimming removed 2 bases from V and 0 bases from J, with 5 bases in between. Germline V gene lookup returns CDR1 SQVTM and CDR2 ANQGSEA. This CDR3 comprises 13 residues.

The chain recombines TRBV4-1 with TRBJ1-2, with D perhaps matching TRBD1 (6 bases). The germline CDR1 and CDR2 sequences are MGHRA and YSYEKL. The CDR3 has 15 residues. V was pared by 3 bases and J by 4 bases, with 15 bases between. Here the CDR3 DNA reads TGCGCCAGCAGCCACCCAAGGACAGTCACCTATGGCTACACCTTC. It codes for CASSHPRTVTYGYTF.

The chain couples TRBV25-1 to TRBJ1-2; no definite D call. This CDR3 spans 14 amino acids. V was cut by 2 bases and J by 0 bases, with 7 bases left in between. Germline CDR1 reads MGHDK; CDR2 reads SYGVNS. CDR3 nucleotides: TGTGCCAGCAGTGAACAGCGTACTAACTATGGCTACACCTTC. Its protein product is CASSEQRTNYGYTF.

V is TRBV27 and J is TRBJ2-3; 10 nucleotides match TRBD2. The V and J ends lost 6 bases and 4 bases, in that order; junction bases with no gene match: 4. CDR1 MNHEY and CDR2 SMNVEV come from the germline V gene (reference sequence). This CDR3 is built from 14 residues. The CDR3 here is CASSESGRADTQYF. Here the CDR3 DNA reads TGTGCCAGCAGCGAAAGCGGGAGGGCAGATACGCAGTATTTT.

This clone appeared a single time. The V and J genes are TRBV11-2 and TRBJ2-2; a weak D match, TRBD2 (5 bases). V gave up 3 bases and J gave up 7 bases, with 12 bases separating them. Germline CDR1 is SGHAT and CDR2 is FQNNGV. The CDR3 extends over 14 amino acids. DNA for the CDR3: TGTGCCAGCAGCTTGTCCACGAGCGGCGGGGAGCTGTTTTTT. It yields the protein CASSLSTSGGELFF.

This chain links TRBV19 with TRBJ1-5; 8 bases map to TRBD1. Germline trimming cut 1 base from V and 4 bases from J; bases unmatched to any gene: 0. Germline lookup yields CDR1 LNHDA and CDR2 SQIVND (reference sequence). The CDR3 loop spans 14 amino acids. Here the CDR3 DNA reads TGTGCCAGTAGTATAGGACAGGGGAATCAGCCCCAGCATTTT. Amino acid sequence: CASSIGQGNQPQHF.

This clone has just a few counts. This chain joins TRBV18 and TRBJ1-1; weak D call: TRBD1 (5 bases). Trimming removed 6 bases from V and 2 bases from J, with 10 bases in between. Germline CDR1 reads KGHSH; CDR2 reads LQKENI. CDR3 length: 13 residues. The CDR3 DNA follows: TGTGCCAGCTCCACGGGGGGTAACACTGAAGCTTTCTTT. It yields the protein CASSTGGNTEAFF.

The chain couples TRBV11-2 to TRBJ2-1, with D possibly TRBD2 on 5 matching bases. Between the trimmed V and J ends, which lost 5 bases and 7 bases, there was a span of 15 bases. The CDR3 totals 14 residues. From germline, CDR1 is SGHAT and CDR2 FQNNGV. The CDR3: CASSPFRGGNEQFF. The CDR3 DNA reads TGTGCCAGCAGCCCCTTCCGGGGTGGGAATGAGCAGTTCTTC.